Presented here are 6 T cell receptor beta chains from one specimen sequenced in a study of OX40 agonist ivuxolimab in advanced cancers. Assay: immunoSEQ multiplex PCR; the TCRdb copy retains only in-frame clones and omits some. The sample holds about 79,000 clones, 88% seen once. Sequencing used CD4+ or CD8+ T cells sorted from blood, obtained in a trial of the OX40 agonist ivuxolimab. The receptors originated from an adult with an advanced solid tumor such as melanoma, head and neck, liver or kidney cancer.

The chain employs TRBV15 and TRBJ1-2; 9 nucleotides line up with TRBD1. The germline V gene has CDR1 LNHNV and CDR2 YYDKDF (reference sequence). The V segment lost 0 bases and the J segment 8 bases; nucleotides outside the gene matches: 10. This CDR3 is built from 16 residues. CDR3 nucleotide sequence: TGTGCCACCAGCAGAGATCGCGCCGGGACAGGGTCAGGCTACACCTTC. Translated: CATSRDRAGTGSGYTF.

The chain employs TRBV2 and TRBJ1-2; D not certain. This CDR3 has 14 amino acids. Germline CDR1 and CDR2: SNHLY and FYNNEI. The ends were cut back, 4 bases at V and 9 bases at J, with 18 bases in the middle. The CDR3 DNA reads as TGTGCCAGCAGTGGTATGTTCGCCTCTCGAAGCTACACCTTC. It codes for CASSGMFASRSYTF.

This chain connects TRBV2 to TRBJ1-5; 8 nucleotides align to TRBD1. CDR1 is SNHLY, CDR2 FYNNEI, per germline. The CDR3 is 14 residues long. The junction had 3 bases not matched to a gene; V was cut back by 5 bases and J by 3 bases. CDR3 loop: CASSMDRDNQPQHF. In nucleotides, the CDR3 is TGTGCCAGCAGTATGGACAGGGACAATCAGCCCCAGCATTTT.

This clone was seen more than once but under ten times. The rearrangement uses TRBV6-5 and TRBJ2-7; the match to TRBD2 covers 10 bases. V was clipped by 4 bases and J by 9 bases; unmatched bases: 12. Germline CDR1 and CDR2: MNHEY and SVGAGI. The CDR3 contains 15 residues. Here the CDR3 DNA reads TGTGCCAGCAGTTCCAGGGTTCCTAGCGGGAGCGGGCAGTACTTC. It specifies CASSSRVPSGSGQYF.

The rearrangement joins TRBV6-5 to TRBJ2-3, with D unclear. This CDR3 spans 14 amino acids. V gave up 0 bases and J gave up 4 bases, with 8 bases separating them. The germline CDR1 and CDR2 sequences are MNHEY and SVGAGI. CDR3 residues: CASSYSPTADTQYF. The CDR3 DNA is TGTGCCAGCAGTTACTCCCCAACGGCAGATACGCAGTATTTT.

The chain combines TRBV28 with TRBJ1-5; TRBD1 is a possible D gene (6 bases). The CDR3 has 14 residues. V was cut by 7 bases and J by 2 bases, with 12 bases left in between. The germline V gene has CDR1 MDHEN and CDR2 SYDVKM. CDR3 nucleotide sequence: TGTGCCAGCAACACAGGGATCGGCAATCAGCCCCAGCATTTT. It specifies CASNTGIGNQPQHF.